Included here is one T cell receptor beta chain sequence, with context. The antigen remains undetermined. A read error may produce the germline difference seen at one junction end. These data belong to a study of lymphopenia after photon versus proton radiotherapy. Clones were sequenced by immunoSEQ multiplex PCR, and TCRdb holds only the in-frame ones, with some missing. The sample includes 65,000 to 85,000 clones, 85% to 95% of them seen just once. Germline CDR1 is SGDLS and CDR2 is YYNGEE. The CDR3 extends over 15 amino acids. Overall study findings and caveats: Proton therapy kept repertoires fairly stable, unlike photons, which gained effector/memory cells.

The specimen was peripheral blood, collected from a patient treated with photon-based radiotherapy. The TCR was taken from a woman aged 40-49 years with cholangiocarcinoma. V and J are TRBV9 and TRBJ1-4; 10 bases are shared with TRBD1. The CDR3 DNA is TGTGCCAGCACCGTATCGGGACAGGGGAGTGAAAAACTGTTTTTT. Its translation is CASTVSGQGSEKLFF.